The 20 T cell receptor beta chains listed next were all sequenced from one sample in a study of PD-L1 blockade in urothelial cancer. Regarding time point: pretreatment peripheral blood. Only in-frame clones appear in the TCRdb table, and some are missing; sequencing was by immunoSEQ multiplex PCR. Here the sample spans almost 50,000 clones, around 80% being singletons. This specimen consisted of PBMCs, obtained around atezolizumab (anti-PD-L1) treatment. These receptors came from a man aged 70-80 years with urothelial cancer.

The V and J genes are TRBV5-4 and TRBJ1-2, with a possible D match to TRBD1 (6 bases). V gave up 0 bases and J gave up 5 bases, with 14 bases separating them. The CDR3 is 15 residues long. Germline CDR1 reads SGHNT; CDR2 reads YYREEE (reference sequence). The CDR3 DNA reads TGTGCCAGCAGCTTGGCGGGACCACAGGGATATGGCTACACCTTC. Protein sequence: CASSLAGPQGYGYTF.

In DNA form, the CDR3 reads TGTGCCAGTAGTATCGGCAGAATTACTATGAACACTGAAGCTTTCTTT. This gives the protein CASSIGRITMNTEAFF. The chain links TRBV19 to TRBJ1-1; D is uncertain. The V end lost 3 bases, the J end lost 0 bases, and 14 bases lay between the germline ends. The CDR3 has 16 residues. Germline CDR1 LNHDA, CDR2 SQIVND (reference sequence).

Here the CDR3 reads CASSQDKQGSNIQYF. The CDR3 DNA follows: TGCGCCAGCAGCCAAGATAAACAGGGGTCGAACATTCAGTACTTC. The genes are TRBV4-3 and TRBJ2-4, with 7 bases aligning to TRBD1. V lost 0 bases, J lost 7 bases, and 6 bases stayed unmatched. Looked up from germline, CDR1 is LGHNA and CDR2 is YSLEER. The CDR3 runs 15 residues.

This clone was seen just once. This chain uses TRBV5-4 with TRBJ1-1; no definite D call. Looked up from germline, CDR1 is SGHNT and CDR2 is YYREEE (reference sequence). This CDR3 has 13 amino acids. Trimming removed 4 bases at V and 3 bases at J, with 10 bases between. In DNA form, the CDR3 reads TGTGCCAGCAGCGCGGAGGGTCACACTGAAGCTTTCTTT. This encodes CASSAEGHTEAFF.

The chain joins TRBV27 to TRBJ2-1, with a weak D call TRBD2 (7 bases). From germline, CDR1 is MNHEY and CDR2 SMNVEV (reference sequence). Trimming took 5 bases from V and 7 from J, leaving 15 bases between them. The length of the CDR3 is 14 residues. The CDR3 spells CASSTGFSGNEQFF. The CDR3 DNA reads TGTGCCAGCAGTACAGGGTTTAGCGGGAATGAGCAGTTCTTC.

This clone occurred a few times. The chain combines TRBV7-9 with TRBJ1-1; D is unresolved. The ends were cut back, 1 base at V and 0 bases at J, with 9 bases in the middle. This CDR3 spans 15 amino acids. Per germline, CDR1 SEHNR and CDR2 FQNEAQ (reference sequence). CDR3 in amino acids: CASSLDRNLNTEAFF. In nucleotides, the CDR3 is TGTGCCAGCAGCTTAGACAGAAACTTGAACACTGAAGCTTTCTTT.

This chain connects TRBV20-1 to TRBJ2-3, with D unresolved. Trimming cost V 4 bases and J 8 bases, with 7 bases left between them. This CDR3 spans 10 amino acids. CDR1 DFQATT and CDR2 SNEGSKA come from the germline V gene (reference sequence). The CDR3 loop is CSAIRSTQYF. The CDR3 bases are TGCAGTGCTATCCGGAGTACGCAGTATTTT.

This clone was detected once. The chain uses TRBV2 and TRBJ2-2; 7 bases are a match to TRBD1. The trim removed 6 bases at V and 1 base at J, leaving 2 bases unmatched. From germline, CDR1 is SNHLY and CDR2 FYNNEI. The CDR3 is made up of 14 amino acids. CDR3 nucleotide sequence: TGTGCCAGCAGAGGGGACAGGAACACCGGGGAGCTGTTTTTT. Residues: CASRGDRNTGELFF.

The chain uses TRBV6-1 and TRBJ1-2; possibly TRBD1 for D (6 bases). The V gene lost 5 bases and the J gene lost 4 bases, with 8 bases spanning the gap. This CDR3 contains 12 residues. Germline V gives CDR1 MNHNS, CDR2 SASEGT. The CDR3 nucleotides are TGTGCCAGCAGTCCACAGGGCTATGGCTACACCTTC. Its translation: CASSPQGYGYTF.

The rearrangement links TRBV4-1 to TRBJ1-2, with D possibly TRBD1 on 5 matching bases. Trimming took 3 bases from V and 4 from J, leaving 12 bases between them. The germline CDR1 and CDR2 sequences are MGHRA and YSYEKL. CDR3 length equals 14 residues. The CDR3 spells CASSHGGGGYGYTF. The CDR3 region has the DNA TGCGCCAGCAGCCATGGGGGAGGCGGCTATGGCTACACCTTC.

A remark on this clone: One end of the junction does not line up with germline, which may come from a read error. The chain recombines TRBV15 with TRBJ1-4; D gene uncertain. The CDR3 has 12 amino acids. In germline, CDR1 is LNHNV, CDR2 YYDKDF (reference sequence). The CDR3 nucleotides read TGTGCCACCAGCAGAGATGGTAGGACTTCCCTTTTT. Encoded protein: CATSRDGRTSLF.

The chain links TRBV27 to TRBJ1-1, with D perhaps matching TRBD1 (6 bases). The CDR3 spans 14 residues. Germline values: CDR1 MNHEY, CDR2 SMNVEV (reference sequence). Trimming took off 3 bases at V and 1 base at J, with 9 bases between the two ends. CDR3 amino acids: CASSFAGANTEAFF. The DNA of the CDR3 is TGTGCCAGCAGTTTCGCAGGGGCGAACACTGAAGCTTTCTTT.

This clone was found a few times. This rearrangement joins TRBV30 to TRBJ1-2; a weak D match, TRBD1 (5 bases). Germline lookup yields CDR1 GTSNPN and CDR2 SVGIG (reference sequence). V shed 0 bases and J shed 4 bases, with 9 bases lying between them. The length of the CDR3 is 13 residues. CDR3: CAWSVKGSYGYTF. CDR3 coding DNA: TGTGCCTGGAGTGTAAAGGGGTCCTATGGCTACACCTTC.

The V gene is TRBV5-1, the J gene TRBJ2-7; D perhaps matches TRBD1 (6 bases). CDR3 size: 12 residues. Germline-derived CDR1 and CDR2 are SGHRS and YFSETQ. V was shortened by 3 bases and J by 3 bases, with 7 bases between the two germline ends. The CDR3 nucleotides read TGCGCCAGCAGCTCGGACAGCTACGAGCAGTACTTC. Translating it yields CASSSDSYEQYF.

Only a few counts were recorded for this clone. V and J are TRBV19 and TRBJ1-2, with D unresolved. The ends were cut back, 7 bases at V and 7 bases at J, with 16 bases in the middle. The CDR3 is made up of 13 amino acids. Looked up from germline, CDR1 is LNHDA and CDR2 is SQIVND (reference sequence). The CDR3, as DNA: TGTGCCAGTACCCGGGAAAGGGTTGGTGGCTACACCTTC. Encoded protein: CASTRERVGGYTF. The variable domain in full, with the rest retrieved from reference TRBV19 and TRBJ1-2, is DGGITQSPKYLFRKEGQNVTLSCEQNLNHDAMYWYRQDPGQGLRLIYYSQIVNDFQKGDIAEGYSVSREKKESFPLTVTSAQKNPTAFYLCASTRERVGGYTFGSGTRLTVV.

The CDR3 bases are TGTGCCTGGAGTGAGACAGGGGGCAGCTCACCCCTCCACTTT. Its translation is CAWSETGGSSPLHF. The V call is TRBV30, the J call TRBJ1-6; TRBD1 matches at 10 bases. The CDR3 runs to 14 residues. CDR1 and CDR2 (germline): GTSNPN, SVGIG (reference sequence). J was trimmed by 10 bases and V by 1 base; bases with no gene match: 4.

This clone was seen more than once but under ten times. CDR3: CASTTTGQVDEQYF. As DNA, the CDR3 is TGTGCCAGCACCACGACAGGACAGGTTGATGAGCAGTACTTC. The V and J genes are TRBV5-4 and TRBJ2-7; 7 bases map to TRBD1. Germline-derived CDR1 and CDR2 are SGHNT and YYREEE (reference sequence). The V and J ends lost 6 bases and 7 bases, in that order; junction bases with no gene match: 13. The CDR3 runs 14 residues.

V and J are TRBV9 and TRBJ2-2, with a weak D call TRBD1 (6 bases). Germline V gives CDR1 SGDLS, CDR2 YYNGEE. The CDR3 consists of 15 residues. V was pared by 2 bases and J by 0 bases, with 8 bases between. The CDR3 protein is CASSVGQPNTGELFF. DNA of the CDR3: TGTGCCAGCAGCGTCGGACAGCCGAACACCGGGGAGCTGTTTTTT.

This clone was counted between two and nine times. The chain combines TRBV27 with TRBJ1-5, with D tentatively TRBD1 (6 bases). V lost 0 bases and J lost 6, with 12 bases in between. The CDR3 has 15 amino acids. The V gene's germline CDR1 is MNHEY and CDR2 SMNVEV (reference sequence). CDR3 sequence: CASSLSQGRGQPQHF. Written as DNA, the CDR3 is TGTGCCAGCAGTTTATCCCAGGGGCGCGGTCAGCCCCAGCATTTT.

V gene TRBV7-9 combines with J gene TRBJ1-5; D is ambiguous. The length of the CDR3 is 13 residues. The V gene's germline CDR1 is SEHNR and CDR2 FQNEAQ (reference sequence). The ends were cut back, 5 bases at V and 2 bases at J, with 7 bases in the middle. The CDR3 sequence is CASSPTGNQPQHF. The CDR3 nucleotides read TGTGCCAGCAGCCCTACGGGCAATCAGCCCCAGCATTTT.